This T cell receptor (beta chain) was captured by sequencing in a study of blood T cell repertoires in COVID-19. In the study overall: Donors in the United States, Italy and Spain gave samples during acute or convalescent COVID-19.

Assay: immunoSEQ multiplex PCR; the TCRdb copy retains only in-frame clones and omits some. The sample yields a few hundred thousand clones, around nine tenths seen once. Seattle cases were enrolled at active infection and followed longitudinally. The sequence was obtained from a man aged 50-59 years with COVID-19, enrolled during active disease. Sequenced input: peripheral blood.

CDR3 nucleotides: TGCGCCAGCAGCCATGGACCGGGACTGGGAGACAATGAGCAGTTCTTC. It translates to CASSHGPGLGDNEQFF. This rearrangement joins TRBV4-1 to TRBJ2-1, with D perhaps TRBD2 (6 bases). The germline V and J ends were trimmed by 3 bases and 5 bases, with 17 bases remaining between them. The germline CDR1 and CDR2 sequences are MGHRA and YSYEKL. This CDR3 contains 16 residues.